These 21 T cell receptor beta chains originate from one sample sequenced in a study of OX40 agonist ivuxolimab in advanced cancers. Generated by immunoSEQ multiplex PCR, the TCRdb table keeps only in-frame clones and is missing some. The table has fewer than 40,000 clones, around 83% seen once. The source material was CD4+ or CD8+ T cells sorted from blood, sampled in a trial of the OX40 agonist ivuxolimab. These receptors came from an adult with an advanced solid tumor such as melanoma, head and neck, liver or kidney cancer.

CDR3 sequence (DNA): TGCGCCACCAACGGAGGGCAGTACTTC. Protein sequence: CATNGGQYF. The J gene is TRBJ2-7, the V gene TRBV10-2, with D tentatively TRBD2 (5 bases). Germline V gene sequence: CDR1 WSHSY, CDR2 SAAADI. The CDR3 is made up of 9 amino acids. Trimming took 10 bases from V and 9 from J, leaving 10 bases between them.

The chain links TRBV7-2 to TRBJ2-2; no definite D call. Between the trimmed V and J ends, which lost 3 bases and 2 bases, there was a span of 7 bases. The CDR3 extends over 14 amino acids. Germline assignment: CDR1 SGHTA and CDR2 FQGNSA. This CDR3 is CASSFGKNTGELFF. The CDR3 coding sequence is TGTGCCAGCAGCTTTGGGAAAAACACCGGGGAGCTGTTTTTT.

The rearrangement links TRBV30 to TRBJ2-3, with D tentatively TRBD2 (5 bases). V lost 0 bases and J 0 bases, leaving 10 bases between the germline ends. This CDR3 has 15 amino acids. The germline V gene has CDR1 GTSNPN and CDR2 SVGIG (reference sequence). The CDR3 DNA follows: TGTGCCTGGAGTGTACCTAGCCTCAGCACAGATACGCAGTATTTT. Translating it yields CAWSVPSLSTDTQYF.

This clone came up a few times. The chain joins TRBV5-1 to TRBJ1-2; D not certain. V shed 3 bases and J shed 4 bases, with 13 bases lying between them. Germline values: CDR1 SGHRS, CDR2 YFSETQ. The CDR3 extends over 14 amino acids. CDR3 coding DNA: TGCGCCAGCAGCTGGTCTGAGGGCGGCTATGGCTACACCTTC. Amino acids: CASSWSEGGYGYTF.

CDR3 region: CASSFDRVGYEQYF. CDR3 nucleotide sequence: TGCGCCAGCAGCTTTGACAGGGTAGGCTACGAGCAGTACTTC. The gene calls are TRBV5-1 and TRBJ2-7; 7 nucleotides line up with TRBD1. The CDR3 is 14 residues long. Germline assignment: CDR1 SGHRS and CDR2 YFSETQ. The V and J ends lost 2 bases and 3 bases, in that order; junction bases with no gene match: 5.

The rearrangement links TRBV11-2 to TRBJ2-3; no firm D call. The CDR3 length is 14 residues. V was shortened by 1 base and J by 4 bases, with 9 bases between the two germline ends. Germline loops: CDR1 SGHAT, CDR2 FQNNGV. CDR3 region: CASSLGAMSDTQYF. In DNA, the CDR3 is TGTGCCAGCAGCTTAGGCGCGATGTCAGATACGCAGTATTTT.

The CDR3 protein is CASSPPRDRDYEQYF. The DNA for the CDR3 is TGTGCCAGCAGCCCCCCCCGGGACAGAGACTACGAGCAGTACTTC. The chain is built from TRBV13 and TRBJ2-7; 7 bases are a match to TRBD1. V gave up 5 bases and J gave up 3 bases; unmatched junction bases: 10. This CDR3 is built from 15 residues. The germline CDR1 and CDR2 sequences are PRHDT and FYEKMQ (reference sequence).

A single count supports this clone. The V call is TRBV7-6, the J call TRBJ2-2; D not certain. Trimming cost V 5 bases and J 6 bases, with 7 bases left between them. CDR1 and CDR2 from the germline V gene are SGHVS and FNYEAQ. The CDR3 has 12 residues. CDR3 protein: CASSLPAGELFF. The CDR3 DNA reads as TGTGCCAGCAGCCTTCCGGCCGGGGAGCTGTTTTTT.

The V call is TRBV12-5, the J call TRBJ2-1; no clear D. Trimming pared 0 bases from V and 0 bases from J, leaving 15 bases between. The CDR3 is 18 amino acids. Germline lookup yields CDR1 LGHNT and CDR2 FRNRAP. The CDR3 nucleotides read TGTGCTAGTGGTTTGGTACATACCGTAAAGAGCTCCTACAATGAGCAGTTCTTC. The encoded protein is CASGLVHTVKSSYNEQFF.

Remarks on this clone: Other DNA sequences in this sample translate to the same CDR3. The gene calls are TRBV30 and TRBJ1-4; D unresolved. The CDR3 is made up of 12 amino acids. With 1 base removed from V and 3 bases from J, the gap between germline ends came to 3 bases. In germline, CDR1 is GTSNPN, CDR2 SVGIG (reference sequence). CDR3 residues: CAWSAPNEKLFF. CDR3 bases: TGTGCCTGGAGTGCTCCTAATGAAAAACTGTTTTTT. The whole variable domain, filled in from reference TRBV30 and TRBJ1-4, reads SQTIHQWPATLVQPVGSPLSLECTVEGTSNPNLYWYRQAAGRGLQLLFYSVGIGQISSEVPQNLSASRPQDRQFILSSKKLLLSDSGFYLCAWSAPNEKLFFGSGTQLSVL.

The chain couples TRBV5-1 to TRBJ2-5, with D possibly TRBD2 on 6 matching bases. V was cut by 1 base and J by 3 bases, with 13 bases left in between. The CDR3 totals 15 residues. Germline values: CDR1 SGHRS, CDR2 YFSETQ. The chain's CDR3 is CASSLYSGHEETQYF. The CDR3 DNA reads TGCGCCAGCAGCTTGTATAGCGGTCACGAAGAGACCCAGTACTTC.

Here the CDR3 reads CASRATSGRQYF. The CDR3 nucleotides are TGTGCCAGCAGGGCAACTAGCGGAAGGCAGTATTTT. The chain carries TRBV2 and TRBJ2-3; TRBD2 matches 8 bases. This CDR3 comprises 12 residues. Per germline, CDR1 SNHLY and CDR2 FYNNEI. Losses at the gene ends were 6 bases for V and 11 bases for J; bases not matched to a gene: 7. The full variable domain, completed using reference TRBV2 and TRBJ2-3, is EPEVTQTPSHQVTQMGQEVILRCVPISNHLYFYWYRQILGQKVEFLVSFYNNEISEKSEIFDDQFSVERPDGSNFTLKIRSTKLEDSAMYFCASRATSGRQYFGPGTRLTVL.

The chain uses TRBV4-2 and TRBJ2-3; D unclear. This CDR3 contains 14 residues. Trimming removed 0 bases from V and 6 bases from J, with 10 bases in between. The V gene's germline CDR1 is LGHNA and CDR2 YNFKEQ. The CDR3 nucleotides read TGTGCCAGCAGCCAAGATCTTTCGGACGATACGCAGTATTTT. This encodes CASSQDLSDDTQYF.

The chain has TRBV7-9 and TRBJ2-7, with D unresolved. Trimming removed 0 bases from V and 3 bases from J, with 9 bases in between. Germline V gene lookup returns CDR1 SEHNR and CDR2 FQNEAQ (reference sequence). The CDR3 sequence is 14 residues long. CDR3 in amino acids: CASSLAQAGYEQYF. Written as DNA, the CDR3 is TGTGCCAGCAGCTTAGCTCAGGCCGGCTACGAGCAGTACTTC.

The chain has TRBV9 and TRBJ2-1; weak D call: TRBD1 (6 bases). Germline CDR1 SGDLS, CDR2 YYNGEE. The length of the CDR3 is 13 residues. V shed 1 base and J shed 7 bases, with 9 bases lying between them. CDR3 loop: CASSVTGMNEQFF. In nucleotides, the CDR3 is TGTGCCAGCAGCGTAACAGGGATGAATGAGCAGTTCTTC.

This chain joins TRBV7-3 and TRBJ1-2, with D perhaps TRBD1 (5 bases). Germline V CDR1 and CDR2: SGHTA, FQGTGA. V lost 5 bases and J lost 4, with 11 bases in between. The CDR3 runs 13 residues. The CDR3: CASSPGGGYGYTF. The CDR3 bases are TGTGCCAGCAGCCCCGGGGGGGGCTATGGCTACACCTTC. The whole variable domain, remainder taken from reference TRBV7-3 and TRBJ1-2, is GAGVSQTPSNKVTEKGKYVELRCDPISGHTALYWYRQSLGQGPEFLIYFQGTGAADDSGLPNDRFFAVRPEGSVSTLKIQRTERGDSAVYLCASSPGGGYGYTFGSGTRLTVV.

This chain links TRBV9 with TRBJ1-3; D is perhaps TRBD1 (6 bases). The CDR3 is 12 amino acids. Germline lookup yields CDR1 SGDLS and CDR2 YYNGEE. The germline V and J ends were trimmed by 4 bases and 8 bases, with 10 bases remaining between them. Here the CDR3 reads CASSPGEDTIYF. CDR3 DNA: TGTGCCAGCAGCCCAGGGGAGGACACCATATATTTT.

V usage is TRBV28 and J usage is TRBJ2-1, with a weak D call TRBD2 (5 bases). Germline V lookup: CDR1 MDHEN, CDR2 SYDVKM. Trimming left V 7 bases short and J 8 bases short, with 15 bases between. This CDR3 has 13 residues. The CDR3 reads CASTIPSTYEQFF. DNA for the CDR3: TGTGCCAGCACAATCCCTAGCACCTATGAGCAGTTCTTC.

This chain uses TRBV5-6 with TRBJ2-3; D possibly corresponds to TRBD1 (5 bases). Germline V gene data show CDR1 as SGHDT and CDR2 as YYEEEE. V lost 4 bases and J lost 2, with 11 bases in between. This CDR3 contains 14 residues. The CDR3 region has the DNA TGTGCCAGCAGCCGACAGTCTTACACAGATACGCAGTATTTT. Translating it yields CASSRQSYTDTQYF.

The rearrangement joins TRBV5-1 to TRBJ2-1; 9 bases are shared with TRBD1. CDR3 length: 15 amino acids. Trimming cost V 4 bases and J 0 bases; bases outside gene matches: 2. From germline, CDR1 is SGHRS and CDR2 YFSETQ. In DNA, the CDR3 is TGCGCCAGCAGCGCGACAGGGGGCTCCTACAATGAGCAGTTCTTC. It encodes CASSATGGSYNEQFF.

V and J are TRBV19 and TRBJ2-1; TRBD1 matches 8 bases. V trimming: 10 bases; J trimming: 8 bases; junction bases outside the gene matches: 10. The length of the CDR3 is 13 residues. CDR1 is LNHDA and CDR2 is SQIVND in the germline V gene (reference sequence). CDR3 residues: CAITQDREDEQFF. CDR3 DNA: TGTGCCATAACTCAGGACAGGGAGGATGAGCAGTTCTTC.